Listed here are 19 T cell receptor beta chains from one sample, sequenced in a study of T cell responses to AZD1222 COVID-19 vaccine (dated by TCRdb to 2020 to 2023). The method was the immunoSEQ multiplex PCR assay. Here the immuneACCESS table is served through TCRdb, limited to in-frame sequences with V and J called. Missing clones are a known gap in these copies; in checked studies unresolved V genes cover under half, and the rest lacks a known reason. The sample has 120,000 or so clones on record, roughly nine tenths of them singletons. The ten largest clones take up 3.1% of the sample. Reading the label with the study, this specimen's time point is: baseline before first vaccination. The sample here was peripheral blood, taken on day 0 of AZD1222 vaccination. The source of these receptors is an adult in good health.

V usage is TRBV19 and J usage is TRBJ2-1; D gene ambiguous. Trimming removed 4 bases from V and 4 bases from J, with 5 bases in between. Germline values: CDR1 LNHDA, CDR2 SQIVND (reference sequence). The CDR3 has 12 amino acids. CDR3 DNA sequence: TGTGCCAGTAGTAGGGATTACAATGAGCAGTTCTTC. Protein product: CASSRDYNEQFF.

This chain links TRBV7-9 with TRBJ1-5; tentatively, D is TRBD1 (5 bases). The CDR3 runs to 17 residues. Germline values: CDR1 SEHNR, CDR2 FQNEAQ (reference sequence). V was trimmed by 1 base and J by 3 bases, leaving 16 bases between them. CDR3 coding DNA: TGTGCCAGCAGCTTAGGGCAGGGTGAGGGAACCAATCAGCCCCAGCATTTT. Protein: CASSLGQGEGTNQPQHF.

The V gene is TRBV19, the J gene TRBJ2-2; D is ambiguous. Trimming removed 5 bases from V and 6 bases from J, with 4 bases in between. Germline V CDR1 and CDR2: LNHDA, SQIVND (reference sequence). This CDR3 contains 11 residues. The CDR3: CASSGSGELFF. In nucleotides, the CDR3 is TGTGCCAGTAGTGGGTCCGGGGAGCTGTTTTTT.

The chain carries TRBV5-8 and TRBJ1-3; no reliable D call. Germline loops: CDR1 SGHTS, CDR2 YDEGEE. The CDR3 contains 15 residues. The germline V and J ends were trimmed by 3 bases and 0 bases, with 10 bases remaining between them. The CDR3, as DNA: TGTGCCAGCAGCTCCCGACGGACCTCTGGAAACACCATATATTTT. This sequence encodes CASSSRRTSGNTIYF.

A few counts support this clone. V and J are TRBV2 and TRBJ1-5, with TRBD1 as a possible D gene (5 bases). The germline V gene has CDR1 SNHLY and CDR2 FYNNEI. V dropped 4 bases and J dropped 4 bases, with 8 bases sitting between them. The CDR3 has 13 residues. The DNA for the CDR3 is TGTGCCAGCAGTGCGGCAGGGAATCAGCCCCAGCATTTT. Translation: CASSAAGNQPQHF.

This sequence joins TRBV4-1 and TRBJ1-5, with D unclear. CDR1 and CDR2 from the germline V gene are MGHRA and YSYEKL. The CDR3 length is 16 residues. The V end was cut by 0 bases, the J end by 5 bases, with 14 bases between. The chain's CDR3 is CASSQDRFAGDQPQHF. The DNA for the CDR3 is TGCGCCAGCAGCCAAGATCGGTTTGCCGGAGATCAGCCCCAGCATTTT.

This rearrangement joins TRBV6-6 to TRBJ2-1; the D is unclear. The CDR3 extends over 15 amino acids. Per the germline V gene, CDR1 is MNHNY and CDR2 is SVGAGI (reference sequence). Trimming cost V 0 bases and J 0 bases, with 6 bases left between them. The CDR3 nucleotides read TGTGCCAGCAGTTACTCCGGCTACTCCTACAATGAGCAGTTCTTC. Its protein is CASSYSGYSYNEQFF.

This chain connects TRBV9 to TRBJ2-1; TRBD2 aligns across 9 bases. V gave up 3 bases and J gave up 4 bases; unmatched junction bases: 5. Germline V gene sequence: CDR1 SGDLS, CDR2 YYNGEE. This CDR3 comprises 15 residues. The CDR3 sequence: CASSEALAGYNEQFF. CDR3 DNA: TGTGCCAGCAGCGAGGCGCTAGCGGGGTACAATGAGCAGTTCTTC.

This chain connects TRBV28 to TRBJ1-3; D is unclear. The CDR3 consists of 17 residues. V dropped 3 bases and J dropped 2 bases, with 17 bases sitting between them. Germline V CDR1 and CDR2: MDHEN, SYDVKM. The DNA for the CDR3 is TGTGCCAGCAGTTTTTTGTCCATACGGACGGCTGGAAACACCATATATTTT. This gives the protein CASSFLSIRTAGNTIYF.

The chain couples TRBV5-1 to TRBJ1-1; TRBD1 is a possible D gene (5 bases). The CDR3 has 14 residues. The V end lost 4 bases, the J end lost 2 bases, and 12 bases lay between the germline ends. The V gene's germline CDR1 is SGHRS and CDR2 YFSETQ. This CDR3 is CASSTDSFNTEAFF. CDR3 bases: TGCGCCAGCAGCACCGACAGTTTTAACACTGAAGCTTTCTTT.

The chain carries TRBV13 and TRBJ2-7; D remains unclear. This CDR3 spans 15 amino acids. Germline-derived CDR1 and CDR2 are PRHDT and FYEKMQ (reference sequence). V was shortened by 0 bases and J by 0 bases, with 9 bases between the two germline ends. This CDR3 is CASSLGSSDSYEQYF. DNA of the CDR3: TGTGCCAGCAGCTTAGGGTCGAGCGACTCCTACGAGCAGTACTTC. The full variable domain, with the rest looked up from reference TRBV13 and TRBJ2-7, is AAGVIQSPRHLIKEKRETATLKCYPIPRHDTVYWYQQGPGQDPQFLISFYEKMQSDKGSIPDRFSAQQFSDYHSELNMSSLELGDSALYFCASSLGSSDSYEQYFGPGTRLTVT.

The rearrangement uses TRBV6-5 and TRBJ2-7; 7 bases line up with TRBD1. The CDR3 is made up of 14 amino acids. The germline V gene has CDR1 MNHEY and CDR2 SVGAGI. The junction had 9 bases not matched to a gene; V was cut back by 7 bases and J by 3 bases. In DNA form, the CDR3 reads TGTGCCAGCAAGGGGGCCGCAGGGGACTACGAGCAGTACTTC. Protein sequence: CASKGAAGDYEQYF.

V gene TRBV5-4 combines with J gene TRBJ1-2; unclear D gene. The CDR3 length is 12 residues. Germline values: CDR1 SGHNT, CDR2 YYREEE (reference sequence). Deletions cut 3 bases from V and 5 bases from J, with 8 bases between. CDR3 DNA sequence: TGTGCCAGCAGCTCCCGGGAGTATGGCTACACCTTC. Its protein product is CASSSREYGYTF.

The chain uses TRBV11-1 and TRBJ2-5; possibly TRBD1 for D (6 bases). CDR1 and CDR2 from the germline V gene are SGHAT and FQDESV (reference sequence). This CDR3 has 14 residues. The germline V and J ends were trimmed by 5 bases and 5 bases, with 15 bases remaining between them. This CDR3 reads CASSPTGPGETQYF. For the CDR3, the DNA is TGTGCCAGCAGCCCGACAGGACCAGGCGAGACCCAGTACTTC.

This chain joins TRBV18 and TRBJ2-5; D unclear. Trimming took off 9 bases at V and 4 bases at J, with 12 bases between the two ends. This CDR3 has 12 amino acids. Germline assignment: CDR1 KGHSH and CDR2 LQKENI. In DNA form, the CDR3 reads TGTGCCAGATCCCAATCGGGAGAGACCCAGTACTTC. This encodes CARSQSGETQYF. Based on the CDR3 plus reference TRBV18 and TRBJ2-5, the full variable domain is NAGVMQNPRHLVRRRGQEARLRCSPMKGHSHVYWYRQLPEEGLKFMVYLQKENIIDESGMPKERFSAEFPKEGPSILRIQQVVRGDSAAYFCARSQSGETQYFGPGTRLLVL.

This chain joins TRBV2 and TRBJ2-7; D is unclear. The length of the CDR3 is 15 residues. V was clipped by 7 bases and J by 0 bases, with 16 bases between them. Germline loops: CDR1 SNHLY, CDR2 FYNNEI. For the CDR3, the DNA is TGTGCCAGCAAAGTGAGGACGGCTAGCTCCTACGAGCAGTACTTC. Protein: CASKVRTASSYEQYF.

The chain carries TRBV7-2 and TRBJ1-5, with D possibly being TRBD1 (6 bases). The V gene's germline CDR1 is SGHTA and CDR2 FQGNSA. This CDR3 is built from 15 residues. The V and J ends lost 5 bases and 7 bases respectively, with 18 bases between them. CDR3 coding DNA: TGTGCCAGCAGCCCGCGGGGGCAGGGTTTCCAGCCCCAGCATTTT. Encoded protein: CASSPRGQGFQPQHF.

This rearrangement joins TRBV19 to TRBJ1-5; unclear D gene. Deletions cut 3 bases from V and 0 bases from J, with 12 bases between. Germline V CDR1 and CDR2: LNHDA, SQIVND (reference sequence). The CDR3 is 16 amino acids. DNA of the CDR3: TGTGCCAGTAGTATGGTATTGGAATATAGCAATCAGCCCCAGCATTTT. Translation gives CASSMVLEYSNQPQHF. Supplemented by reference TRBV19 and TRBJ1-5, the full variable domain reads DGGITQSPKYLFRKEGQNVTLSCEQNLNHDAMYWYRQDPGQGLRLIYYSQIVNDFQKGDIAEGYSVSREKKESFPLTVTSAQKNPTAFYLCASSMVLEYSNQPQHFGDGTRLSIL.

This sequence joins TRBV7-9 and TRBJ1-1; no definite D call. V shed 4 bases and J shed 0 bases, with 12 bases lying between them. The CDR3 runs to 15 residues. CDR1 and CDR2 (germline): SEHNR, FQNEAQ (reference sequence). The CDR3 reads CASSSPPWMNTEAFF. In DNA form, the CDR3 reads TGTGCCAGCAGCTCCCCACCCTGGATGAACACTGAAGCTTTCTTT.